This entry is about one T cell receptor (beta chain). This clone's antigen is unknown. Per-nucleotide qualities are absent, and no much larger clonotype sits a single base away. The data are from a study of T cell responses to AZD1222 COVID-19 vaccine (dated by TCRdb to the early 2020s). Study-level background: TCR sequencing was performed for 230 to 250 trial participants, of whom 207 were given two doses of AZD1222 and some 25 were given two doses of MenACWY control vaccine. Trial participants were enrolled into age subgroups of 18-55, 56-69 and 70-plus years, which contained roughly 150, 30 and 60 TCR-sequenced participants, respectively. What the work shows at the level of the full study, not this receptor alone: A significant rise in spike-specific TCR breadth and depth was observed after two AZD1222 doses relative to day 0 and relative to MenACWY recipients. Conclusions about previously exposed vaccinees are limited because only a handful of AZD1222 recipients were SARS-CoV-2 seropositive at baseline. The vaccine-associated CD4 TCRs covered the entire spike protein, and the dominant responses fell in regions 160-218 and 743-854. Because no day 14 peak-response samples were available, repertoires were characterized only after the peak T cell response. The 56-69-year group was small, and its depth increase did not reach significance, likely because of low power. Epitopes outside the regions mutated in the B.1.351 and B.1.1.7 variants were reportedly recognized by nearly half of the unique spike-specific TCRs. Participants were mostly white British and included more females than males, and it was suggested by the authors that clonal diversity may have been underestimated.

The germline V gene specifies SGHAT as CDR1 and FQNNGV as CDR2. The CDR3 runs 16 residues from the cysteine to the phenylalanine. Only the CDR3 region is kept as DNA, spanning 48 bases read in frame from base 1. V loses 5 bases at its end and J loses 9 bases; junction bases beyond the gene matches: 15. The CDR3 regions of human TCRbeta chains were subjected to immunosequencing. The authors' analysis ran thus. TCRs in the repertoires were matched against a reference library of SARS-CoV-2-specific TCRs that had been generated with the MIRA antigen-specificity platform. Breadth meant the fraction of unique TCRs that were SARS-CoV-2-associated, whereas depth meant the fraction of total T cells that were SARS-CoV-2-associated. Each spike-specific TCR was assigned to its reactive spike region and to a CD4 or CD8 class using the MIRA data. Log10-transformed breadth and depth values were compared by one-way ANOVA with Sidak's multiple comparisons tests. Not all clones reach the TCRdb copy of this immuneACCESS table, which keeps in-frame sequences only. Checked studies attribute under half of the gap to unresolved V genes and leave the rest unexplained. V and J calls and clone size come straight from that table; D and trimming were deduced from the DNA. The sample has 210,000 or so clones on record, less than 95% of them singletons. The ten largest make up roughly 1.8% of the sample.

The time point label, as the study defines it: about 28 days (+/-7) after the second vaccine dose. Interpreted using the paper, the treatment or condition label stands for: meningococcal conjugate vaccine given as trial control. Vaccinee samples came from UK trials COV001 and COV002, including a single-blind randomized controlled phase 2/3 trial of AZD1222 (ChAdOx1 nCoV-19) in healthy adults. For TCRbeta chain sequencing, PBMC samples from trial participants were taken at day 0 and at day 28 after the second dose. The material sequenced was peripheral blood, taken 28 days after the second dose of the MenACWY control vaccine. This chain joins TRBV11-2 to TRBJ2-1; 8 bases in the middle match TRBD2. This receptor was identified in an adult who received the MenACWY meningococcal vaccine as a control. The nucleotide sequence reads TGTGCCAGCAGCCCAGCGGGACTAGAGACATTTCGTGAGCAGTTCTTC. The encoded protein is CASSPAGLETFREQFF.